The clone carrying this TCR beta chain was observed a handful of times. Its specificity is unknown. The CDR3 runs to 14 residues. V lost 3 bases, J lost 7 bases, and 8 bases stayed unmatched. Germline CDR1 and CDR2: KGHSH and LQKENI. TCRdb re-called the RT-PCR reads through MiXCR, storing one row per CDR3 protein. This sample has 650,000 to 800,000 distinct CDR3 sequences, with approximately 17% found just once. The sample comes from a study of response to subunit inactivated influenza vaccine. Whole-study findings and limits: New T cells are recruited in small numbers by each seasonal influenza vaccination, according to the authors' suggestion.

The source is a man aged 45-60 years who received an inactivated influenza vaccine. This chain joins TRBV18 and TRBJ1-1, with TRBD1 matching 7 bases. The sequenced sample was PBMCs from blood, obtained approximately 5 days after vaccination. CDR3 DNA: TGTGCCAGCTCACCCCTACGACAGGGTCATGAAGCTTTCTTT. It codes for CASSPLRQGHEAFF.